This T cell receptor (beta chain) is drawn from a study of cytomegalovirus exposure and HLA in healthy donors. Study-wide results and caveats: Published work reported that the classifier diagnosed cytomegalovirus status with high specificity and sensitivity.

The PCR contained 60 Vbeta and 13 Jbeta primers. Profiling relied on immunoSEQ multiplex PCR, and the TCRdb table lists in-frame clones only, not all of them. The top ten clones hold about 3% of a sample with about 120,000 clones, 9.5% of them seen once. Points on this clone: Its antigen is unknown.

Germline CDR1 GTSNPN, CDR2 SVGIG (reference sequence). The ends lost 0 bases at V and 4 bases at J; junction bases unmatched: 7. The CDR3 has 15 amino acids. This TCR derives from a man in his thirties or forties in good health and CMV-seronegative. This chain joins TRBV30 and TRBJ1-2, with TRBD1 matching over 8 bases. The sequenced material came from PBMCs. The CDR3 nucleotides read TGTGCCTGGAGTGTACCCGGGACAGGTCTCTATGGCTACACCTTC. Protein sequence: CAWSVPGTGLYGYTF. The full variable domain, its missing parts supplied by reference TRBV30 and TRBJ1-2, is SQTIHQWPATLVQPVGSPLSLECTVEGTSNPNLYWYRQAAGRGLQLLFYSVGIGQISSEVPQNLSASRPQDRQFILSSKKLLLSDSGFYLCAWSVPGTGLYGYTFGSGTRLTVV.